Included here is one T cell receptor beta chain sequence, with context. Which antigen it targets is not known. The record has no base qualities; no much larger clone is one base away. The sample's time point label is to be understood as: about 28 days (+/-7) after the second vaccine dose. AZD1222 recipients given second doses at about 4 weeks or at about 12 weeks were pooled, since spike-specific TCR depth and breadth were not found to differ between the two schedules. Samples from vaccinated people were obtained from the UK trials COV001 and COV002, which included a single-blind randomized controlled phase 2/3 trial of AZD1222 (ChAdOx1 nCoV-19) in healthy adults. For TCRbeta chain sequencing, PBMC samples were collected from trial participants at day 0 and at day 28 after the second dose. The CDR3 regions of human TCRbeta chains were analyzed by immunosequencing. The authors processed their data as follows. TCRs in the repertoires were matched against a reference library of SARS-CoV-2-specific TCRs that had been generated with the MIRA antigen-specificity platform. Breadth meant the fraction of unique TCRs that were SARS-CoV-2-associated, whereas depth meant the fraction of total T cells that were SARS-CoV-2-associated. Using the MIRA data, each spike-specific TCR was assigned both to the spike region to which the TCR was reactive and to a CD4 or CD8 class. Log10-transformed breadth and depth values were compared by one-way ANOVA with Sidak's multiple comparisons tests. Sourced from immuneACCESS, this table was stored by TCRdb with only in-frame sequences that have V and J called. A share of the clones is absent; for the studies checked, an unresolved V gene accounts for under half, and the remainder has no known explanation. V, J and clone size are those of that table, while D and trimming were read from the DNA. Across this sample there are about 56,000 clones, with less than 90% seen only once. The biggest ten clones account for less than 8.5% of the sample.

This specimen comes from a study of T cell responses to AZD1222 COVID-19 vaccine (dated by TCRdb to 2020 to 2022). Regarding the research as a whole: TCR sequencing covered more than 230 trial participants: 200 to 220 given two doses of AZD1222 and around 26 given two doses of MenACWY control vaccine. Enrollment into the trials was organized by age into subgroups of 18-55, 56-69 and 70-plus years, and those subgroups contained approximately 150, 30 and 60 TCR-sequenced participants, respectively.

V loses 5 bases at its end and J loses 7 bases; junction bases beyond the gene matches: 8. CDR1 is given as MNHEY and CDR2 as SVGAGI, both from the germline V gene. The CDR3 starts with the cysteine, ends with the phenylalanine, and has 15 residues. Here the CDR3 DNA is all that survives: 45 bases in frame from base 1. What the authors observed across the whole study: Participants were mostly white British, with more females than males. The authors suggested clonal diversity may have been underestimated. In the small 56-69-year group, the increase in depth fell short of significance, most likely because of low power. Conclusions about previously exposed vaccinees are limited, since just six or seven AZD1222 recipients were seropositive for SARS-CoV-2 at baseline. Because no day 14 peak-response samples were available, the repertoires could be characterized only after the peak T cell response. Vaccine-associated CD4 TCRs spanned the whole spike protein, with dominant responses in regions 160-218 and 743-854. Nearly half of unique spike-specific TCRs reportedly recognized epitopes outside regions mutated in the B.1.351 and B.1.1.7 variants. After two AZD1222 doses, spike-specific TCR breadth and depth were significantly higher than at day 0 and than in MenACWY recipients.

Recombination connected TRBV6-5 to TRBJ2-2; 9 of the junction bases match TRBD1. This sequence originates from an adult who received the AZD1222 COVID-19 vaccine. This material consisted of peripheral blood, taken 28 days after the second AZD1222 dose. At the DNA level, the sequence is TGTGCCAGCAGTCGCACAGGGGGCGCCGGCGGGGAGCTGTTTTTT. Its coded protein is CASSRTGGAGGELFF.